This T cell receptor (beta chain) is drawn from a study of T cells in Graves' hyperthyroidism and ophthalmopathy (dated by TCRdb to about 2019). Describing the broader study: Peripheral blood samples were taken at the time of initial diagnosis, prior to any treatment. Thyroid tissue and blood T-cell repertoires from six or seven Graves' hyperthyroidism patients were also compared in the study. Following sampling, methimazole starting at 30 mg daily was given to hyperthyroidism patients, and high-dose intravenous methylprednisolone was given to ophthalmopathy patients. For training and testing, the roughly 97 patients in the discovery cohort were randomly divided in a 7:3 ratio. To identify TCR V-J signatures that set the groups apart, the researchers used a discovery cohort of 90 to 100 patients, made up of 40 to 45 with Graves' ophthalmopathy and around 58 with stable Graves' hyperthyroidism. Prospective prediction of ophthalmopathy was tested in an independent validation cohort of approximately 19 hyperthyroidism patients and 15 to 17 patients who later progressed to ophthalmopathy. The paper describes TCR Vbeta CDR3 sequencing of 120 to 150 peripheral blood samples, made up of 43 ophthalmopathy patients, over 70 hyperthyroidism patients and about 17 progressor patients. What the study reported, not specific to this receptor: Sample size was not statistically predetermined, and blinding of investigators to group allocation was not performed. A model built on a 13 V-J signature distinguished ophthalmopathy from stable hyperthyroidism, reaching about 88% sensitivity and 81% to 83% specificity in cross-validation and 80%/75% in testing. Most expanded thyroid clonotypes (frequency above 0.001) were also detected in blood, a finding suggesting that blood repertoires may reflect thyroid immune responses. In validation, progression to ophthalmopathy was predicted by the model with roughly 71% sensitivity and nearly 75% specificity, a median of roughly six months before onset.

This clonotype was counted at least ten times. There is no known antigen for this receptor. The input lacks base qualities; no much larger clone sits a single base away. A patient counted as having stable Graves' hyperthyroidism if no progression to ophthalmopathy occurred over 18 months of follow-up. Hyperthyroidism patients were newly diagnosed, had a disease duration of under 2 months, and were aged 18 to 65 years. Patients with uncontrolled infections, other autoimmune diseases, pregnancy or lactation were excluded. Clinical symptoms, serum thyroxine and TRAb, thyroid ultrasound, and orbital computed tomography formed the basis for the diagnoses. PBMCs were separated from approximately 9.9 ml of fresh peripheral blood using Ficoll-Paque density gradient centrifugation. Trizol reagent was used to extract total RNA, and RNA quality was then checked on an Agilent 2100 Bioanalyzer. TCR beta CDR3 regions were amplified from RNA transcripts. The first round of RT-PCR for the TCR CDR3 was performed with the HTBI primer set and the Qiagen OneStep RT-PCR kit. A second multiplex PCR round built the libraries, followed by size selection and purification. Paired-end sequencing of the libraries was performed with 100 bp reads on an Illumina HiSeq2000. The paper's data handling went like this. SOAPnuke was used to process the raw data, with reads discarded if the reads contained adapters or uncalled bases, had a mean Phred below 15, or lacked an exact constant-primer or identifier match. High-quality paired reads were merged with COPE v1.2.5, and unique nucleotide sequences were defined as clonotypes. MiTCR v1.1 was used to align clonotypes to the IMGT TRBV, TRBD and TRBJ reference segments. Only V-J combinations with frequency above 0.0001, covering roughly 99% of repertoires, were analysed. A TCS score was defined as the ratio between F50 (clonal expansion) and ExV (chaos), using BLOSUM62-based TCRdist between CDR3 peptides within each V-J. Welch's t-statistics and random forest reduced around 510 V-J features to 10 to 15, which were used in a naive Bayes classifier (R e1071). TCRdb trimmed the raw reads at Q25, called clones with MiXCR and kept productive beta chains. Merged by CDR3 protein, the rows form single entries marked with the most common genes and DNA. Here the V and J calls rest on TCRdb's processing, not on the authors' analysis. The sample profile shows 450,000 to 600,000 distinct CDR3 sequences; 14% of them were found once. The ten top clones hold about 15% of the sample.

For CDR1 and CDR2, the germline V gene lists SGHRS and YFSETQ. Inclusive of the bounding cysteine and phenylalanine, the CDR3 is 12 residues long. CDR3 DNA only is kept here, 36 bases in frame from base 1. The germline ends are 8 bases apart after V is trimmed by 4 bases and J by 5 bases. Specimen: blood. The V gene is TRBV5-1 and the J gene is TRBJ2-3, with the D gene not clear enough to name. The TCR was taken from a woman aged 40 to 50 with Graves' hyperthyroidism. For the CDR3, the sequence is CASSVRQDTQYF. The DNA sequence reads TGCGCCAGCAGCGTTCGACAAGATACGCAGTATTTT.